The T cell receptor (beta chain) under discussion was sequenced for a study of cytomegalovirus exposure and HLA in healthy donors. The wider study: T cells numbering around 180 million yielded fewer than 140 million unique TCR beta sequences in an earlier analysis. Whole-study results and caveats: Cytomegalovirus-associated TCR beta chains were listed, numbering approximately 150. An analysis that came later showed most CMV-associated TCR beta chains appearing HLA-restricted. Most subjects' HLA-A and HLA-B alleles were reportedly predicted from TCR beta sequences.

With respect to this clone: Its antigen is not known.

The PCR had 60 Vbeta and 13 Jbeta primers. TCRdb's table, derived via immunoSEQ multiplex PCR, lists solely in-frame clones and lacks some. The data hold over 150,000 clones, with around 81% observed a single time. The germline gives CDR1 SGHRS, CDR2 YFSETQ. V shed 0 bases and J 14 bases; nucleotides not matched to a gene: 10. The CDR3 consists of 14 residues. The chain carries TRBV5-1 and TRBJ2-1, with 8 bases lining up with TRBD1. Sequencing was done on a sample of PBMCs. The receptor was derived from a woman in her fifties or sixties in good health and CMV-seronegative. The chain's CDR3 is CASSLGAGTGSKFF. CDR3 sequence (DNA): TGCGCCAGCAGCTTGGGGGCCGGGACAGGTTCGAAGTTCTTC.